The clone carrying this TCR beta chain was found many times. Its specificity is not known. This CDR3 is 17 amino acids long. V gave up 3 bases and J gave up 2 bases, with 17 bases separating them. Per germline, CDR1 KGHSH and CDR2 LQKENI. The data were taken from a study of T-cell reconstitution after alpha-beta-depleted transplantation in children. Study-level results: Hyperexpanded clones declined; after one year, newly produced T cells mostly supplied diversity. Reportedly, roughly two months post-transplant, alpha-beta T cells arose from several hundred expanded graft clones.

Unique molecular identifiers were incorporated into the prepared TCRbeta library. TCRdb called the PCR reads again in MiXCR, with one record for every CDR3 protein. This table holds hundreds of thousands of distinct CDR3 sequences, 9.5% to 13% found once. This receptor was identified in a child under two years old with acute myeloid leukemia, due to receive a stem cell transplant. The chain employs TRBV18 and TRBJ2-1; D ambiguous. The sequencing used PBMCs, collected before TCRalphabeta/CD19-depleted stem cell transplant. The CDR3 sequence: CASSPRPVSPTYNEQFF. CDR3 bases: TGTGCCAGCTCACCTCGACCCGTGTCCCCTACCTACAATGAGCAGTTCTTC.